What follows are 20 T cell receptor beta chains derived from one specimen sequenced in a study of shared T cell receptors in the human thymus. Libraries were prepared by immunoSEQ multiplex PCR; TCRdb keeps only in-frame clonotypes and omits some of them. This sample has about 400,000 clones; just under 95% occur once, and the top ten carry 0.015% to 0.02%. Sequencing was carried out using thymocytes. Source of these receptors: a human donor.

J is TRBJ2-5 and V is TRBV4-2; D remains ambiguous. The CDR3 is made up of 14 amino acids. V was clipped by 4 bases and J by 3 bases, with 12 bases between them. CDR1 is LGHNA, CDR2 YNFKEQ, per germline. The CDR3: CASSPRLSKETQYF. The DNA of the CDR3 is TGTGCCAGCAGCCCCCGACTCTCCAAAGAGACCCAGTACTTC.

The V gene is TRBV12-2, the J gene TRBJ2-5; TRBD2 was called by the table and not checked on the DNA. TRBV12-2 is annotated as a pseudogene. The CDR3 is made up of 16 amino acids. Written as DNA, the CDR3 is TGTGCAAGTCGCTTAGCCTTCGGGAGATGGAAGGAGACCCAGTACTTC. Protein: CASRLAFGRWKETQYF.

The chain is built from TRBV28 and TRBJ2-1; tentatively, D is TRBD1 (5 bases). This CDR3 has 14 amino acids. V was trimmed by 5 bases and J by 2 bases, leaving 10 bases between them. Germline V gene sequence: CDR1 MDHEN, CDR2 SYDVKM. The CDR3 region is CASSPSTAYNEQFF. Here the CDR3 DNA reads TGTGCCAGCAGTCCCTCGACAGCCTACAATGAGCAGTTCTTC.

This clone has only one observation. This chain uses TRBV4-3 with TRBJ1-2; 7 bases are shared with TRBD1. This CDR3 region has 18 residues. Germline CDR1 LGHNA, CDR2 YSLEER. With V trimmed by 4 bases and J by 8 bases, 22 bases remained unmatched. The CDR3 is CASSRAPGGTDRAGGYTF. The DNA for the CDR3 is TGCGCCAGCAGCCGTGCCCCGGGGGGAACCGACAGGGCGGGAGGCTACACCTTC.

To note about this clone: One junction end disagrees with the germline gene, perhaps due to a read error. V is TRBV29-1 and J is TRBJ2-2; possibly TRBD2 for D (5 bases). The CDR3 consists of 13 residues. The germline gives CDR1 SQVTM, CDR2 ANQGSEA. As DNA, the CDR3 is TGCAGCCTTGAAGGACTCCCTCCCGGGGAGCTGTTTTTT. Translated, it gives CSLEGLPPGELFF.

The chain combines TRBV10-3 with TRBJ2-2, with TRBD2 as a possible D gene (6 bases). V lost 11 bases, J lost 4 bases, and 17 bases lay in between. The CDR3 contains 14 residues. The germline gives CDR1 ENHRY, CDR2 SYGVKD. For the CDR3, the DNA is TGTGCCGTCTCGGAGGGCCGGGTCACCGGGGAGCTGTTTTTT. This translates into CAVSEGRVTGELFF.

This clone has a single count. The rearrangement links TRBV15 to TRBJ1-2; a weak D match, TRBD1 (5 bases). The CDR3 runs 15 residues. In germline, CDR1 is LNHNV, CDR2 YYDKDF (reference sequence). V was clipped by 3 bases and J by 4 bases, with 15 bases between them. The CDR3 nucleotides read TGTGCCACCAGCAGCCCTAGGACAAGATTCTATGGCTACACCTTC. Translating it yields CATSSPRTRFYGYTF.

This rearrangement joins TRBV18 to TRBJ1-1, with D maybe TRBD1 (6 bases). V gave up 4 bases and J gave up 1 base, with 13 bases separating them. The CDR3 contains 15 residues. Looked up from germline, CDR1 is KGHSH and CDR2 is LQKENI. CDR3: CASSRKGDENTEAFF. The CDR3 DNA follows: TGTGCCAGCTCACGCAAGGGGGATGAGAACACTGAAGCTTTCTTT.

The genes are TRBV14 and TRBJ2-5, with D perhaps matching TRBD2 (6 bases). Trimming pared 0 bases from V and 4 bases from J, leaving 18 bases between. This CDR3 region has 17 residues. Germline V gene sequence: CDR1 SGHDN, CDR2 FVKESK. The chain's CDR3 is CASSQERGTPSRETQYF. Written as DNA, the CDR3 is TGTGCCAGCAGCCAAGAACGAGGGACTCCATCGCGAGAGACCCAGTACTTC.

The chain joins TRBV10-2 to TRBJ1-2; no definite D call. Germline V gives CDR1 WSHSY, CDR2 SAAADI. Trimming took off 7 bases at V and 7 bases at J, with 19 bases between the two ends. The CDR3 runs 14 residues. The CDR3 here is CASTHTDPPGGYTF. The CDR3 coding sequence is TGCGCCAGCACCCACACCGACCCTCCGGGTGGCTACACCTTC.

The rearrangement uses TRBV11-2 and TRBJ1-2; 8 bases agree with TRBD1. Germline CDR1 reads SGHAT; CDR2 reads FQNNGV. With V trimmed by 5 bases and J by 3 bases, 8 bases remained unmatched. The CDR3 runs to 15 residues. The CDR3 protein is CASSTSDRAYYGYTF. For the CDR3, the DNA is TGTGCCAGCAGCACTTCGGACAGGGCCTACTATGGCTACACCTTC.

This clone was recorded once. The rearrangement joins TRBV4-1 to TRBJ2-7; 9 bases align to TRBD1. The CDR3 totals 14 residues. J lost 4 bases, V lost 4 bases, and 5 bases had no gene match. CDR1 and CDR2 (germline): MGHRA, YSYEKL. CDR3 DNA sequence: TGCGCCAGCAGCCCGGGACAGGGAGGGTACGAGCAGTACTTC. Protein product: CASSPGQGGYEQYF.

J is TRBJ2-7 and V is TRBV5-1; D is ambiguous. The CDR3 totals 15 residues. Germline V gives CDR1 SGHRS, CDR2 YFSETQ. Trimming shortened V by 3 bases and J by 0 bases, and 13 bases separated the two germline ends. In nucleotides, the CDR3 is TGCGCCAGCAGCTGGACGGGTACGAGCTCCTACGAGCAGTACTTC. Translating gives CASSWTGTSSYEQYF.

The V and J genes are TRBV7-9 and TRBJ1-2, with a possible D match to TRBD1 (6 bases). With 5 bases removed from V and 3 bases from J, the gap between germline ends came to 22 bases. The CDR3 length is 17 residues. In germline, CDR1 is SEHNR, CDR2 FQNEAQ (reference sequence). The DNA for the CDR3 is TGTGCCAGCAGCCGCCCCCCTACAGGGTTTGCGGACTATGGCTACACCTTC. Its protein is CASSRPPTGFADYGYTF.

Of note for this clone: The same CDR3 arises from other DNA sequences in this sample as well. The rearrangement joins TRBV27 to TRBJ1-2, with TRBD1 matching over 8 bases. The CDR3 length is 14 residues. Trimming removed 4 bases from V and 8 bases from J; junction bases left unmatched: 9. The germline gives CDR1 MNHEY, CDR2 SMNVEV (reference sequence). This CDR3 is CASSSHTDREGYTF. Written as DNA, the CDR3 is TGTGCCAGCAGTTCACATACGGACAGGGAGGGCTACACCTTC.

V usage is TRBV14 and J usage is TRBJ2-5; 7 nucleotides agree with TRBD2. The germline V gene has CDR1 SGHDN and CDR2 FVKESK. CDR3 length equals 16 residues. Losses at the gene ends were 5 bases for V and 5 bases for J; bases not matched to a gene: 14. The CDR3: CASSSDVSGIRETQYF. CDR3 DNA sequence: TGTGCCAGCAGCTCCGACGTGAGCGGGATAAGGGAGACCCAGTACTTC.

The chain uses TRBV6-5 and TRBJ1-5, with unresolved D. This CDR3 has 13 residues. Trimming cost V 6 bases and J 7 bases, with 13 bases left between them. In germline, CDR1 is MNHEY, CDR2 SVGAGI. The CDR3 sequence: CASRVGFGQPQHF. The CDR3 nucleotides are TGTGCCAGCAGGGTCGGGTTCGGGCAGCCCCAGCATTTT.

The genes are TRBV21-1 and TRBJ2-7; the table calls TRBD2, which could not be checked here. TRBV21-1 is labeled a pseudogene. This CDR3 spans 19 amino acids. The CDR3 reads CASSPLELGLAGGTYEQYF. In DNA form, the CDR3 reads TGTGCCAGCAGCCCTCTCGAATTAGGACTAGCGGGAGGCACCTACGAGCAGTACTTC.

In nucleotides, the CDR3 is TGTGCCAGCAGAGTTAGCGGGACGATCTACGAGCAGTACTTC. Its translation is CASRVSGTIYEQYF. The chain employs TRBV28 and TRBJ2-7, with 8 bases matching TRBD2. Per the germline V gene, CDR1 is MDHEN and CDR2 is SYDVKM. The CDR3 is 14 residues long. V lost 6 bases, J lost 3 bases, and 7 bases stayed unmatched. The full variable domain, in which reference TRBV28 and TRBJ2-7 provide the parts outside the CDR3, is DVKVTQSSRYLVKRTGEKVFLECVQDMDHENMFWYRQDPGLGLRLIYFSYDVKMKEKGDIPEGYSVSREKKERFSLILESASTNQTSMYLCASRVSGTIYEQYFGPGTRLTVT.

The J gene is TRBJ2-7, the V gene TRBV6-5, with D possibly matching TRBD2 (7 bases). Germline V gives CDR1 MNHEY, CDR2 SVGAGI. Trimming left V 2 bases short and J 2 bases short, with 10 bases between. The CDR3 length is 14 residues. CDR3 loop: CASSYGGGAYEQYF. The CDR3 DNA sequence: TGTGCCAGCAGTTACGGGGGGGGCGCCTACGAGCAGTACTTC.